This is a list of T cell receptor beta chains from one sample in a study of cytomegalovirus exposure and HLA in healthy donors. Generated by immunoSEQ multiplex PCR, the TCRdb table keeps only in-frame clones and is missing some. The sample features 200,000 to 250,000 clones, with about 1% in its top ten. Sample: PBMCs. These receptors were taken from a woman aged 25 to 39 in good health and CMV-seropositive. Both conserved end residues are part of each CDR3.

TRBV28,TRBJ1-2,CASSSPPFEPRGYTF
TRBV11-3,TRBJ2-3,CASSLGGTSITDTQYF
TRBV19,TRBJ2-1,CASSIVIFAGGGRMDYNEQFF
TRBV5-1,TRBJ2-3,CASSLGQGSPDTQYF
TRBV28,TRBJ2-3,CASSLQGYADTQYF
TRBV9,TRBJ2-7,CASSVTGTRGREQYF
TRBV25-1,TRBJ2-7,CASSETGYEQYF
TRBV5-1,TRBJ2-1,CASSVRPSGFTYNEQFF
TRBV20-1,TRBJ2-7,CSATQAYEQYF
TRBV9,TRBJ1-4,CASSVDEWGVKLFF
TRBV5-1,TRBJ1-1,CASSYLGTGEMNTEAFF
TRBV19,NA,CASSTLAGAGYEQYF
TRBV9,TRBJ2-2,CASSVEGWGEPLLNTGELFF
TRBV4-3,NA,CASSQVDRGLYEQYF
TRBV9,TRBJ1-5,CASSVGGSNQPQHF
TRBV7-9,TRBJ1-2,CASSPGTAGYGYTF
TRBV5-1,TRBJ2-2,CASSLVWGANTGELFF
TRBV21-1,TRBJ1-6,CARPVGQARLSFHF
TRBV2,TRBJ2-5,CANKKTGEETQYF
TRBV6-1,TRBJ2-7,CASSGGQLYEQYF
TRBV6-6,TRBJ1-2,CASSYVRQENGYTF
TRBV9,TRBJ2-1,CASSPRDWYTYNEQFF
TRBV18,TRBJ1-5,CASSLQGSGNQPQHF
TRBV6-5,TRBJ1-1,CASSIDRGEAFF
TRBV4-3,TRBJ2-2,CASSQERAHSNTGELFF
TRBV27,TRBJ2-4,CASSTTGGNIQYF
TRBV7-9,TRBJ1-1,CASSVGGSELKAFF
TRBV5-4,TRBJ2-2,CASSLDRPKNTGELFF
TRBV5-1,TRBJ2-3,CASRTVSSTDTQYF
TRBV6-1,TRBJ2-4,CASRPLAGDIQYF
TRBV5-4,TRBJ2-7,CASSLPVGGYRGEQYF
TRBV28,TRBJ2-5,CASSPALAGTETQYF
TRBV11-2,TRBJ2-7,CASSLGLGGYEQYF
TRBV7-9,TRBJ1-4,CASSMGQGGEKLFF
TRBV27,TRBJ2-3,CASSPGTSGAHGTDTQYF
TRBV13,TRBJ2-3,CASSLRTSGSSTDTQYF
TRBV25-1,TRBJ1-6,CASSQTNTGSRDSPLHF
TRBV12-5,TRBJ2-7,CASGITSTLSYEQYF
TRBV5-1,TRBJ1-3,CASSLDGQGSGNTIYF
TRBV9,TRBJ2-2,CASSAPRLNANTGELFF
TRBV28,TRBJ2-3,CASSLFAQFSTDTQYF
TRBV27,TRBJ1-4,CASSSTPDNEKLFF
TRBV10-3,TRBJ2-6,CAISGDRNSGANVLTF
TRBV7-2,TRBJ2-7,CASSLPNGYEQYF
TRBV6-6,TRBJ2-5,CASSYSSVKRGGTQYF
TRBV28,TRBJ1-1,CASRSEARSEAFF